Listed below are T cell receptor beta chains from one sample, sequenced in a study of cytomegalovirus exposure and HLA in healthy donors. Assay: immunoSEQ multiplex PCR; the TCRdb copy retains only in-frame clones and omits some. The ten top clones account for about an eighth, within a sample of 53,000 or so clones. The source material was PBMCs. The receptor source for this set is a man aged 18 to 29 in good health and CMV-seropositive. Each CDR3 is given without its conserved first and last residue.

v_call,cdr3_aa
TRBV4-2,ASSQEYWSVYNEQF
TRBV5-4,ASSANVGHKASPLH
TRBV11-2,ASSLDVVGGTDTQY
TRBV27,ASRRGVLTEAF
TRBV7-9,ASSQGVSTDTQY
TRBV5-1,ASSGGQPTNEKLF
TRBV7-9,ASSRRGGSNTGELF
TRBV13,ASSLRGRVMDEQF
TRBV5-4,ASSLTGTGGGYT
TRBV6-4,ASSDSTSGNNEQF
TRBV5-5,ASSSIGTAEAF
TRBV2,ASCLDRNTEAF
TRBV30,AWSVRFGSGAYEQY
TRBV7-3,ASSPNTDTQY
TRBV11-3,ASSWRGTGELF
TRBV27,ASSWTWDKPQH
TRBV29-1,SVGTSGASYNEQF
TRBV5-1,ASSLDSPPRSNEQF
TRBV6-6,ASGRLQGTDTEAF
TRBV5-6,ASSLLLYNEQF
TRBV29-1,SVEAPGQGDNEQF
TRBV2,ASSERGPDSYNSPLH
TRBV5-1,ASSLMVAGTQETQY
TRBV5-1,ASSLASGRVRNEQF
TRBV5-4,ASSLKKEAVEKLF
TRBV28,ASSRDREGEKLF
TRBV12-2,ASRFSSGHNEQF
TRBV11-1,ASSLVSGFPRMNEQF
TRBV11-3,ASSLTSAYNEQF
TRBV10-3,AMGKAVDTEAF
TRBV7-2,ASRRGRETQY
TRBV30,AWQGNTEAF
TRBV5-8,ASSLGSQGRYEQY
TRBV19,ASSPRGQINEKLF
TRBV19,ASSITEYNEQF
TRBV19,ASSIGDRVRRQPQH
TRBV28,ASRGTGGTGKRPQH
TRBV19,ASSIISGRIQETQY
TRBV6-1,ASTVRAGANEKLF
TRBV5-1,ASSPGARAPDTIY
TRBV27,ASSEREANYEQY
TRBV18,ASSPDLAGGYEQY
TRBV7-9,ASSPTSGSNTGELF
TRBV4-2,ASSQGSQREYTGELF
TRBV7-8,ASSRRFTEAF
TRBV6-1,ASSVVRGLAGEGEQF
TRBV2,ASGGASGLSSYEQY
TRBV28,ASSRIVEIRYEQY
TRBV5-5,ASSPGQQETQY
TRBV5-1,ASSLERVREGTEAF
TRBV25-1,ASSEQGPGNTIY